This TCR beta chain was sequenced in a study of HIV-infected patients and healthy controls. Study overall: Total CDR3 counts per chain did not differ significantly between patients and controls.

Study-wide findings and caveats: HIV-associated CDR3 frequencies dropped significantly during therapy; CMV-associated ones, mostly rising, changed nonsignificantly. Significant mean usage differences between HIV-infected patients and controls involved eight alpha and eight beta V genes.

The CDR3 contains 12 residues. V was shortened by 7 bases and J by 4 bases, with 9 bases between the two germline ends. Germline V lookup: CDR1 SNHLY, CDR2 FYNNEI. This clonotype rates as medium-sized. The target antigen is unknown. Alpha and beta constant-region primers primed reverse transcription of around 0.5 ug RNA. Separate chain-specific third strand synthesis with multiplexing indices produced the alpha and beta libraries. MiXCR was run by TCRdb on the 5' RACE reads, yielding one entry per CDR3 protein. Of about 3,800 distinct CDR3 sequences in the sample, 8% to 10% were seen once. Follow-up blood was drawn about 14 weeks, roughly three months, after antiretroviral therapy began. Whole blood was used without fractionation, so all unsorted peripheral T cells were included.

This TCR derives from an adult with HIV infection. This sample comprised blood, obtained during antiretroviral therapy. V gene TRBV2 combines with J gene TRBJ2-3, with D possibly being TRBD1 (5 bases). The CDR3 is CASIQAADTQYF. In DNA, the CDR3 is TGTGCCAGCATACAGGCAGCAGATACGCAGTATTTT.